The next 19 T cell receptor beta chains were all read from a single sample in a study of identical twins. MiXCR, run by TCRdb on the 5' RACE reads, gives a single entry per CDR3 protein. Among some 600,000 distinct CDR3 sequences, roughly 7.2% were seen once, and the ten largest hold 1.6%. The same sample was also used in a study of yellow fever vaccine responses in identical twins.

Source material: PBMCs. Source of these receptors: a woman aged 18-35 years in good health.

This clonotype has at least ten counts. This chain joins TRBV6-5 and TRBJ2-7; perhaps TRBD1 as D (6 bases). The length of the CDR3 is 14 residues. CDR1 MNHEY and CDR2 SVGAGI come from the germline V gene. V was shortened by 2 bases and J by 2 bases, with 10 bases between the two germline ends. Here the CDR3 reads CASSYAHRAYEQYF. The CDR3 nucleotides read TGTGCCAGCAGTTACGCTCACAGGGCCTACGAGCAGTACTTC.

Here the CDR3 reads CASSLYTAASGSTDTQYF. The CDR3 DNA sequence: TGCGCCAGCAGCTTGTACACCGCGGCTAGCGGGAGCACAGATACGCAGTATTTT. The genes are TRBV5-1 and TRBJ2-3; TRBD2 matches at 8 bases. This CDR3 is 18 amino acids long. Looked up from germline, CDR1 is SGHRS and CDR2 is YFSETQ. The ends lost 1 base at V and 0 bases at J; junction bases unmatched: 10. Complete variable domain (other parts from reference TRBV5-1 and TRBJ2-3): KAGVTQTPRYLIKTRGQQVTLSCSPISGHRSVSWYQQTPGQGLQFLFEYFSETQRNKGNFPGRFSGRQFSNSRSEMNVSTLELGDSALYLCASSLYTAASGSTDTQYFGPGTRLTVL.

This clonotype occurred many times. This sequence joins TRBV5-1 and TRBJ2-1, with D possibly TRBD1 on 6 matching bases. This CDR3 contains 15 residues. Trimming left V 4 bases short and J 0 bases short, with 11 bases between. CDR1 is SGHRS, CDR2 YFSETQ, per germline. The CDR3 DNA sequence: TGCGCCAGCAGCAGGACAGTCAGCTCCTACAATGAGCAGTTCTTC. Translation: CASSRTVSSYNEQFF. Looking up the rest from reference TRBV5-1 and TRBJ2-1 gives the full variable domain: KAGVTQTPRYLIKTRGQQVTLSCSPISGHRSVSWYQQTPGQGLQFLFEYFSETQRNKGNFPGRFSGRQFSNSRSEMNVSTLELGDSALYLCASSRTVSSYNEQFFGPGTRLTVL.

This clonotype was seen only a few times. This chain uses TRBV6-1 with TRBJ1-1; D may be TRBD1 (6 bases). This CDR3 comprises 13 residues. Germline V gives CDR1 MNHNS, CDR2 SASEGT. Trimming removed 7 bases at V and 5 bases at J, with 14 bases between. CDR3 DNA: TGTGCCAGCACCAAAGGGGGATTAACTGAAGCTTTCTTT. It specifies CASTKGGLTEAFF.

The chain combines TRBV10-3 with TRBJ1-1, with D perhaps matching TRBD1 (6 bases). Trimming removed 9 bases at V and 5 bases at J, with 19 bases between. Germline V gene lookup returns CDR1 ENHRY and CDR2 SYGVKD. The CDR3 has 14 amino acids. CDR3 residues: CAIRDTQRETEAFF. The CDR3 nucleotides are TGTGCCATACGGGACACCCAGAGAGAGACTGAAGCTTTCTTT.

This clonotype was found a few times. The chain couples TRBV20-1 to TRBJ2-1; D gene uncertain. Germline V gene data show CDR1 as DFQATT and CDR2 as SNEGSKA (reference sequence). Trimming cost V 8 bases and J 5 bases, with 7 bases left between them. This CDR3 region has 10 residues. In DNA form, the CDR3 reads TGCAGTTTAGAGAACAATGAGCAGTTCTTC. The encoded protein is CSLENNEQFF.

This chain uses TRBV11-1 with TRBJ2-3; TRBD1 matches at 11 bases. CDR1 and CDR2 from the germline V gene are SGHAT and FQDESV (reference sequence). The CDR3 contains 18 residues. The trim removed 8 bases at V and 1 base at J, leaving 14 bases unmatched. The CDR3 DNA is TGTGCCAGCCCCCTCGGACAGGGGGCGGGATACGGCACAGATACGCAGTATTTT. Translation: CASPLGQGAGYGTDTQYF.

This clonotype was picked up a small number of times. CDR3 sequence reads: CASRVAGGRYEQFF. The CDR3 DNA sequence: TGTGCCAGCAGAGTAGCGGGGGGACGCTATGAGCAGTTCTTC. This chain links TRBV27 with TRBJ2-1, with 10 nucleotides matching TRBD2. There are 14 residues in the CDR3. Unmatched junction bases numbered 7, after V lost 6 bases and J lost 8 bases. From germline, CDR1 is MNHEY and CDR2 SMNVEV (reference sequence).

This clonotype was seen only a few times. The gene calls are TRBV10-2 and TRBJ2-3, with D perhaps being TRBD1 or TRBD2 (5 bases each). The V end was cut by 4 bases, the J end by 4 bases, with 21 bases between. The germline CDR1 and CDR2 sequences are WSHSY and SAAADI. CDR3 length: 17 amino acids. The CDR3 bases are TGCGCCAGCAGTGCTTATGGGACCCACGAGGGCCCAGATACGCAGTATTTT. This codes for CASSAYGTHEGPDTQYF.

There are a few counts of this clonotype. The V and J genes are TRBV5-1 and TRBJ2-7; D may be TRBD2 (6 bases). Trimming took 5 bases from V and 6 from J, leaving 18 bases between them. This CDR3 contains 14 residues. CDR1 SGHRS and CDR2 YFSETQ come from the germline V gene. CDR3 amino acids: CASRFTVEGSEQYF. In DNA, the CDR3 is TGCGCCAGCAGATTCACAGTGGAGGGGTCCGAGCAGTACTTC.

This clonotype has only a few counts. The CDR3 spells CATSAGKKDTQYF. Here the CDR3 DNA reads TGTGCCACCAGTGCCGGGAAGAAAGATACGCAGTATTTT. The chain carries TRBV24-1 and TRBJ2-3; D is perhaps TRBD2 (5 bases). In germline, CDR1 is KGHDR, CDR2 SFDVKD. The CDR3 sequence is 13 residues long. V was pared by 5 bases and J by 5 bases, with 10 bases between.

The chain has TRBV5-1 and TRBJ1-1; TRBD1 matches at 8 bases. Germline V gene sequence: CDR1 SGHRS, CDR2 YFSETQ. Trimming removed 7 bases from V and 0 bases from J; junction bases left unmatched: 8. This CDR3 has 15 residues. In nucleotides, the CDR3 is TGCGCCAGCCAGACAGGGGCCCCCTTGAACACTGAAGCTTTCTTT. Amino acids: CASQTGAPLNTEAFF.

This clonotype was counted between two and nine times. This chain connects TRBV4-1 to TRBJ2-3; D is unclear. This CDR3 is built from 16 residues. Germline-derived CDR1 and CDR2 are MGHRA and YSYEKL. V shed 1 base and J shed 2 bases, with 13 bases lying between them. CDR3 residues: CASSQAIELYTDTQYF. Here the CDR3 DNA reads TGCGCCAGCAGCCAAGCGATAGAACTCTACACAGATACGCAGTATTTT.

The table lists this clonotype with many counts. V and J are TRBV12-3 or TRBV12-4 and TRBJ2-1; a weak D match, TRBD2 (6 bases). The CDR3 covers 16 residues. V was trimmed by 6 bases and J by 8 bases, leaving 23 bases between them. The chain's CDR3 is CASSRPSGALSDEQFF. DNA of the CDR3: TGTGCCAGCAGCAGACCCTCGGGAGCACTTAGCGATGAGCAGTTCTTC.

Comment on this clonotype: Being one base from a much bigger clone, this may be a read error. The V and J genes are TRBV29-1 and TRBJ2-5; the D gene is possibly TRBD1 (6 bases). Germline V lookup: CDR1 SQVTM, CDR2 ANQGSEA. This CDR3 contains 14 residues. Trimming took off 7 bases at V and 5 bases at J, with 20 bases between the two ends. Written as DNA, the CDR3 is TGCAGCGAGCCGGGACAAGGGAAGTCGGAGACCCAGTACTTC. Its translation: CSEPGQGKSETQYF.

This clonotype has at least ten counts. The V call is TRBV12-3 or TRBV12-4, the J call TRBJ2-1, with D perhaps matching TRBD2 (6 bases). The length of the CDR3 is 14 residues. V gave up 3 bases and J gave up 5 bases, with 11 bases separating them. Here the CDR3 reads CASSLWDLNNEQFF. The CDR3 DNA is TGTGCCAGCAGTTTGTGGGACTTAAACAATGAGCAGTTCTTC.

This clonotype was seen ten or more times. This chain connects TRBV12-3 or TRBV12-4 to TRBJ2-3; D unresolved. There are 13 residues in the CDR3. V was pared by 4 bases and J by 1 base, with 6 bases between. CDR3 in amino acids: CASSSPGTDTQYF. DNA of the CDR3: TGTGCCAGCAGTTCGCCCGGCACAGATACGCAGTATTTT.

V and J are TRBV7-6 and TRBJ2-1; a weak D match, TRBD1 (7 bases). In germline, CDR1 is SGHVS, CDR2 FNYEAQ. The germline V and J ends were trimmed by 5 bases and 2 bases, with 25 bases remaining between them. The CDR3 is 19 amino acids. The DNA for the CDR3 is TGTGCCAGCAGCCCCGAGGCAGGGGGGATTTTGCGCCCCTACAATGAGCAGTTCTTC. It yields the protein CASSPEAGGILRPYNEQFF.

V gene TRBV28 combines with J gene TRBJ2-3; D gene ambiguous. Germline CDR1 reads MDHEN; CDR2 reads SYDVKM. With 4 bases removed from V and 3 bases from J, the gap between germline ends came to 17 bases. The CDR3 runs to 16 residues. The CDR3, as DNA: TGTGCCAGCAGTTCTCTTGGAGCCCGTGCGACAGATACGCAGTATTTT. Its translation: CASSSLGARATDTQYF.